This T cell receptor beta chain was captured by sequencing in a study of regulatory T cells in long-lasting Graves disease. V was shortened by 5 bases and J by 3 bases, with 15 bases between the two germline ends. Germline V gene lookup returns CDR1 MDHEN and CDR2 SYDVKM. The CDR3 runs 15 residues. According to the study, TCR beta libraries were built with iRepertoire HTBI primers and CDR3-region Arm-PCR. How the authors handled the data: The samples included 62 TRBV and more than 12 TRBJ segments. TCRdb reprocessed the multiplex PCR reads with MiXCR, giving one entry per CDR3 protein. TCRdb's processing, not the study's, gives the V and J calls here. Of hundreds of thousands of distinct CDR3 sequences listed, roughly 15% are singletons. Time point meaning: newly diagnosed GD, antithyroid drugs for less than 3 months. There was RNA extracted from PBMCs, and the TCR library was made from it. The sample holds many counts of this clonotype. Its antigen is currently unknown.

Study-wide findings and caveats: Shared public clonotypes totalled about 2,800 in persistent patients, compared with about a thousand in new patients.

The data were also submitted as part of a second study, on T cells in Graves' hyperthyroidism and ophthalmopathy. Per that paper: Exclusions: uncontrolled infection, other autoimmune disease, pregnancy, lactation.

The genes are TRBV28 and TRBJ2-3, with D perhaps assigned TRBD1 or TRBD2 (7 bases each). This TCR was sampled from a woman younger than 45 with Graves disease. The material sequenced was peripheral blood mononuclear cells (PBMCs), taken at new diagnosis, from a patient treated with antithyroid drugs. The DNA for the CDR3 is TGTGCCAGCAGTCTCGACAGGGAGGGGACAGATACGCAGTATTTT. Translated, it gives CASSLDREGTDTQYF.